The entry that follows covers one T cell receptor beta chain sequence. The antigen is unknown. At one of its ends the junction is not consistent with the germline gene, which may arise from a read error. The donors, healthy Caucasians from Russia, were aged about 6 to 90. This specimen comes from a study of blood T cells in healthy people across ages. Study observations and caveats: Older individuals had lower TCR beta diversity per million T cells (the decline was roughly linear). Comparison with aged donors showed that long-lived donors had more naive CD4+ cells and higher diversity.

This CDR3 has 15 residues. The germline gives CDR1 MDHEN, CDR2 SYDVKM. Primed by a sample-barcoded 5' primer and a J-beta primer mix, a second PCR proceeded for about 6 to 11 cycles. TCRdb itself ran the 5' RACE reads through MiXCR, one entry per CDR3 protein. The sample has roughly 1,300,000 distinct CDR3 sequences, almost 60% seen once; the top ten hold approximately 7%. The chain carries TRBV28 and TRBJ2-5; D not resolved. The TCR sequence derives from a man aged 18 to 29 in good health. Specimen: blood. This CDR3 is CASSLQAYIGEAQYF. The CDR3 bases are TGTGCCAGCAGTTTACAAGCATATATTGGAGAGGCCCAGTACTTC.